This TCR beta chain was identified in a study of control samples from healthy donors and cancer patients. V was clipped by 8 bases and J by 1 base; unmatched bases: 8. CDR3 length: 16 residues. Germline assignment: CDR1 SEHNR and CDR2 FQNEAQ (reference sequence). Assay used: immunoSEQ multiplex PCR; TCRdb lists only in-frame clones, some missing. The sample has around 140,000 clones; roughly 90% are singletons. The rearrangement links TRBV7-9 to TRBJ1-6; 7 bases are shared with TRBD1. This receptor was obtained from a man aged 18 to 30 in good health. The specimen was blood. For the CDR3, the DNA is TGTGCCAGCCGGGGGCAGGGGGATTCCTATAATTCACCCCTCCACTTT. This translates into CASRGQGDSYNSPLHF.